The T cell receptor beta chain described here comes from a study of CD8+CD57+ T cells in acquired aplastic anemia (dated by TCRdb to 2016 to 2019). Looking at the study overall: DNA extracted from sorted CD4+ and CD8+ cells had a mean of roughly 3.4 ug, with a range of 0.2 to 27.4 ug. CD8+CD57+ expansion was defined as a frequency above the mean frequency observed in healthy subjects.

Profiling of TCR beta VDJ combinations and CDR3 sequences used genomic DNA as the template. An Illumina HiSeq 2000 was the platform used for TCR repertoire sequencing. The authors' analysis ran thus. Repertoire assessment relied on Simpson's diversity index, CDR3 size and DJ length profiles, and TRBV/TRBJ rearrangement plots. Whichever DNA sequence was most abundant in the deep sequencing data was defined as the immunodominant clone. CDR3 amino acid sequences were screened for sharing across subjects and were compared with published repertoires and the VDJdb database. TCRdb trimmed the raw reads at Q25, called clones with MiXCR and kept productive beta chains. Rows are combined by CDR3 protein, so each entry shows the most common genes and DNA. None of the V and J calls come from the authors' own analysis; TCRdb made them. The sample includes 160,000 or so distinct CDR3 sequences, with less than 50% observed a single time. The top ten constitute 2.5% to 4% of the sample.

The research as a whole found: Some 31 CD8+ CDR3 sequences were shared between patients and controls but appeared highly expressed in patients and within their immunodominant clones. Patients and healthy controls showed no significant difference in CD8+ Simpson's diversity (P=0.060).

About this clonotype itself: Its antigen is currently not known. Base qualities are not provided; no much larger clone lies one nucleotide away.

Patients chosen for sequencing had shown expansion of CD8+CD57+ cells by flow cytometry. Severe acquired aplastic anemia was diagnosed in all patients according to International Study of Aplastic Anemia and Agranulocytosis and Camitta criteria. No patient had received any therapy when blood was sampled. The study deep-sequenced TCR repertoires of sorted CD4+ and CD8+ blood T cells from severe aplastic anemia patients and healthy subjects. Patients were enrolled under clinicaltrials.gov protocols 00001620, 01623167, 00001397, 00071045, 00081523 and 00961064 in the USA. Ficoll-Paque density gradient centrifugation was used to isolate peripheral blood mononuclear cells. CD4+ and CD8+ T cells were sorted by FACS or magnetic beads before DNA extraction. CDR1 MNHNS and CDR2 SASEGT were looked up in the germline V gene. The CDR3 sequence holds 14 residues, the cysteine and phenylalanine included. Only CDR3 DNA is held: 42 bases, read in frame from base 1. V sheds 5 bases and J sheds 1 base, leaving 12 bases between their ends.

The origin of this receptor is a human donor with aplastic anemia. The sequenced material came from sorted CD4+, CD8+, or CD8+CD57+ T cells (not recorded which) from PBMCs. The chain was built from TRBV6-1 and TRBJ2-7, with the D gene uncertain. The DNA reads as follows: TGTGCCAGCAGTCTGGGGTCAAGATCCTACGAGCAGTACTTC. This codes for CASSLGSRSYEQYF.